Each of the 6 T cell receptor beta chains below was sequenced from the same sample in a study of T cell responses to AZD1222 COVID-19 vaccine. Measured with immunoSEQ multiplex PCR; TCRdb has only the in-frame clones, and not every one. Of about 120,000 clones detected, 90% to 95% appear once; the ten largest clones hold about 2.7%. The source material was peripheral blood, sampled on day 0 of AZD1222 vaccination. The receptor source for this set is an adult in good health.

The genes are TRBV7-9 and TRBJ1-1, with 8 bases aligning to TRBD1. This CDR3 contains 15 residues. Looked up from germline, CDR1 is SEHNR and CDR2 is FQNEAQ (reference sequence). Trimming at V came to 5 bases and at J to 5 bases, leaving 10 bases not matched to a gene. The CDR3 coding sequence is TGTGCCAGCAGCCCAAGGACAGGGAGAGGGACTGAAGCTTTCTTT. This translates into CASSPRTGRGTEAFF.

The rearrangement links TRBV30 to TRBJ2-7; TRBD2 is a possible D gene (6 bases). This CDR3 spans 11 amino acids. V was trimmed by 3 bases and J by 6 bases, leaving 9 bases between them. Germline CDR1 is GTSNPN and CDR2 is SVGIG (reference sequence). CDR3 protein: CAWSGSSEQYF. The CDR3 DNA is TGTGCCTGGAGCGGGAGTTCCGAGCAGTACTTC.

This chain links TRBV19 with TRBJ2-2; D is uncertain. Germline V gene lookup returns CDR1 LNHDA and CDR2 SQIVND (reference sequence). V was pared by 6 bases and J by 6 bases, with 23 bases between. The length of the CDR3 is 17 residues. The CDR3 loop reads CASRPSIGFFSSGELFF. The CDR3 DNA is TGTGCCAGTAGGCCTAGTATTGGTTTTTTCTCGTCCGGGGAGCTGTTTTTT.

The chain carries TRBV9 and TRBJ2-2; 10 nucleotides line up with TRBD2. Per the germline V gene, CDR1 is SGDLS and CDR2 is YYNGEE. Trimming cost V 3 bases and J 1 base; bases outside gene matches: 3. This CDR3 spans 16 amino acids. The CDR3 coding sequence is TGTGCCAGCAGCGGGAGACTAGCGGGGAACACCGGGGAGCTGTTTTTT. Its protein is CASSGRLAGNTGELFF.

The rearrangement links TRBV5-6 to TRBJ2-2; the D gene is possibly TRBD2 (6 bases). The CDR3 consists of 16 residues. V was pared by 4 bases and J by 9 bases, with 22 bases between. Germline CDR1 reads SGHDT; CDR2 reads YYEEEE. CDR3 bases: TGTGCCAGCAGCCTCGGGATGGGGACTTCTAACCGGGAGCTGTTTTTT. This sequence encodes CASSLGMGTSNRELFF.

This chain uses TRBV28 with TRBJ2-5; 9 bases fit TRBD2. The CDR3 has 13 residues. The germline CDR1 and CDR2 sequences are MDHEN and SYDVKM. Trimming took 8 bases from V and 2 from J; bases not matched to a gene: 3. The CDR3 nucleotides read TGTGCCAGCGGGCTAGCGGGACAAGAGACCCAGTACTTC. Amino acids: CASGLAGQETQYF.